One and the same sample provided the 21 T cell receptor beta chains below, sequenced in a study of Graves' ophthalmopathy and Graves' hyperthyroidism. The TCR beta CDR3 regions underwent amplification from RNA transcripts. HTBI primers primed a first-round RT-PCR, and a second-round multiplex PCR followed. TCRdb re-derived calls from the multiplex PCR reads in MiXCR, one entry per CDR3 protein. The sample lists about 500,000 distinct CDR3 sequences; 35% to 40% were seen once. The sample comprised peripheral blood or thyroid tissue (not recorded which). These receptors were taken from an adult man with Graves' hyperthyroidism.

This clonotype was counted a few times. The CDR3, as DNA: TGTGCCAGCAGCAAAGGACTAGCGGGCCGTCCGCAGAGGCCAGATACGCAGTATTTT. Its protein product is CASSKGLAGRPQRPDTQYF. The chain recombines TRBV7-9 with TRBJ2-3, with 11 nucleotides matching TRBD2. The germline V gene encodes CDR1 SEHNR and CDR2 FQNEAQ (reference sequence). This CDR3 has 19 residues. The ends lost 5 bases at V and 4 bases at J; junction bases unmatched: 17.

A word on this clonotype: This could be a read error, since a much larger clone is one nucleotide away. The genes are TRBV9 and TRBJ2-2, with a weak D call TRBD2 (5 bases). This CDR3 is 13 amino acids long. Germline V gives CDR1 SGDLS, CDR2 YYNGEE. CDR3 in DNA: TGTGCCAGCAGCGTATCGAGCACCGGGGAGCTGGTTTTT. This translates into CASSVSSTGELVF.

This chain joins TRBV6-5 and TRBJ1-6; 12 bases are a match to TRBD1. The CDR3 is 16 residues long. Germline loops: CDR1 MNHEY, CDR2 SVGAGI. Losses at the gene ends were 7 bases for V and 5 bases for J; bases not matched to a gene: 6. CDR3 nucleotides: TGTGCCAGCAACAGGGACAGGGGGCCGAATAATTCACCCCTCCACTTT. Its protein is CASNRDRGPNNSPLHF.

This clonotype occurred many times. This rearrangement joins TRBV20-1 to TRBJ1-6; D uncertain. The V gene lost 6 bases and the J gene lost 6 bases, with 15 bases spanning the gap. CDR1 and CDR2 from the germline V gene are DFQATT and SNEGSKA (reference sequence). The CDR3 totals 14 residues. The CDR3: CSASGGPANSPLHF. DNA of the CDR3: TGCAGTGCCTCCGGCGGACCGGCTAATTCACCCCTCCACTTT.

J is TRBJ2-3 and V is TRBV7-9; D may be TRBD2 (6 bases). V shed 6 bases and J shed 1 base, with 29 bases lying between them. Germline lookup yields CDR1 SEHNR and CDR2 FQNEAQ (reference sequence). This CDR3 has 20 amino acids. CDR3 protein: CASSLSPGRGNLRGTDTQYF. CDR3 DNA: TGTGCCAGCAGTTTATCGCCGGGACGGGGGAATCTGAGAGGCACAGATACGCAGTATTTT.

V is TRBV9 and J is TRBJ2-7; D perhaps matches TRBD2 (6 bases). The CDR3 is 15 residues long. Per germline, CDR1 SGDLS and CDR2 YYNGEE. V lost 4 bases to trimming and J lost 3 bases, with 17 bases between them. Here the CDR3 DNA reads TGTGCCAGCAGCCCCTCCGGGGGAAACTACTACGAGCAGTACTTC. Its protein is CASSPSGGNYYEQYF.

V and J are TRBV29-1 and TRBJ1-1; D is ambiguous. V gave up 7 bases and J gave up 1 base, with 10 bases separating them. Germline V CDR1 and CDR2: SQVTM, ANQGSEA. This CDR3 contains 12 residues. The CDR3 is CSAPVGNTEAFF. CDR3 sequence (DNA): TGCAGCGCTCCTGTCGGGAACACTGAAGCTTTCTTT. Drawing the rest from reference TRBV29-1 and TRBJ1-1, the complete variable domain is SAVISQKPSRDICQRGTSLTIQCQVDSQVTMMFWYRQQPGQSLTLIATANQGSEATYESGFVIDKFPISRPNLTFSTLTVSNMSPEDSSIYLCSAPVGNTEAFFGQGTRLTVV.

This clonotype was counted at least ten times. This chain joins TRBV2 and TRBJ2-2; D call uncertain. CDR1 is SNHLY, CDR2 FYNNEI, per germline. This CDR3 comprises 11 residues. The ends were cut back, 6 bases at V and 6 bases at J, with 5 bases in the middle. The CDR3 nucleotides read TGTGCCAGCAGGCAGGCCGGGGAGCTGTTTTTT. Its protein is CASRQAGELFF.

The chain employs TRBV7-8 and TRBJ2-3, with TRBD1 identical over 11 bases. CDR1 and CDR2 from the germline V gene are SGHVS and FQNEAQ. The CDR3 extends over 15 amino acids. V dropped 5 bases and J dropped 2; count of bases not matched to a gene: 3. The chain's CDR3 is CASSPGQGVTDTQYF. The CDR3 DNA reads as TGTGCCAGCAGCCCGGGACAGGGGGTCACAGATACGCAGTATTTT.

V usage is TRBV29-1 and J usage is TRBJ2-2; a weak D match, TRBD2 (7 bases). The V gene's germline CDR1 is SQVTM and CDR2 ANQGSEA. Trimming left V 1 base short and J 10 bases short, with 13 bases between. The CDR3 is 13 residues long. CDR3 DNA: TGCAGCGTTGAAGTGTGGGGGGGCGAGGAGCTGTTTTTT. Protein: CSVEVWGGEELFF.

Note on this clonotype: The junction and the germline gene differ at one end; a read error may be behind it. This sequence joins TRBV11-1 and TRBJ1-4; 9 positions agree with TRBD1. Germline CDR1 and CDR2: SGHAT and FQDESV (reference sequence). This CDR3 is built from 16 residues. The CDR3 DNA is TGTGCCAGCAGTGAAGACAGGGGGGGAACTAATGAAAAACTGTTATTT. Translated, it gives CASSEDRGGTNEKLLF.

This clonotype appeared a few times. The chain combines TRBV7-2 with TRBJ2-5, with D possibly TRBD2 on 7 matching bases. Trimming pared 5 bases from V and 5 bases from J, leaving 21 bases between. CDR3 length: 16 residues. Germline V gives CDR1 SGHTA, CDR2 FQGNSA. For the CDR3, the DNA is TGTGCCAGCAGCCAAGCGAAAGACCGGGGGGCTGAGACCCAGTACTTC. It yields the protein CASSQAKDRGAETQYF. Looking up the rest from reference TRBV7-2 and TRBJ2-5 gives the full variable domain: GAGVSQSPSNKVTEKGKDVELRCDPISGHTALYWYRQSLGQGLEFLIYFQGNSAPDKSGLPSDRFSAERTGGSVSTLTIQRTQQEDSAVYLCASSQAKDRGAETQYFGPGTRLLVL.

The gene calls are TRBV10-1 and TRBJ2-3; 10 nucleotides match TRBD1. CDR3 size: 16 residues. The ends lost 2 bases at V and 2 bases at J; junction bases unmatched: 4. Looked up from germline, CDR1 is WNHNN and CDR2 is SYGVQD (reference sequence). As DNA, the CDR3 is TGCGCCAGCAGTGAGGGGACAGGGGTCAACACAGATACGCAGTATTTT. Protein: CASSEGTGVNTDTQYF.

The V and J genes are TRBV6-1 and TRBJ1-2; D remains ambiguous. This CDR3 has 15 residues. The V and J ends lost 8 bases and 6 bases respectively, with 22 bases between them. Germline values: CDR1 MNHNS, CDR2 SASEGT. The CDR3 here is CASEAIGINVDGYTF. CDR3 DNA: TGTGCCAGCGAAGCCATCGGGATCAACGTGGATGGCTACACCTTC.

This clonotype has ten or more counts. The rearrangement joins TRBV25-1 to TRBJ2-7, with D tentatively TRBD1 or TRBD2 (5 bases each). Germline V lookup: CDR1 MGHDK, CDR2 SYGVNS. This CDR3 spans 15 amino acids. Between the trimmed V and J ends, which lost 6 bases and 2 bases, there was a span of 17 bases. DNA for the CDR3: TGTGCCAGCAGCCTGGGACGGGAACTAACCTACGAGCAGTACTTC. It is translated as CASSLGRELTYEQYF.

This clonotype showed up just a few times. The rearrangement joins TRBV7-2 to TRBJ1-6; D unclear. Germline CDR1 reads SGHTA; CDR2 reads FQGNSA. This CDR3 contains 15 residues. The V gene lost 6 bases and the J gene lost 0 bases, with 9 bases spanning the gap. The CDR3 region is CASSSGVSYNSPLHF. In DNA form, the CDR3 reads TGTGCCAGCAGTTCTGGGGTCTCCTATAATTCACCCCTCCACTTT. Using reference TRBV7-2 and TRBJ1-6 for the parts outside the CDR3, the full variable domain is GAGVSQSPSNKVTEKGKDVELRCDPISGHTALYWYRQSLGQGLEFLIYFQGNSAPDKSGLPSDRFSAERTGGSVSTLTIQRTQQEDSAVYLCASSSGVSYNSPLHFGNGTRLTVT.

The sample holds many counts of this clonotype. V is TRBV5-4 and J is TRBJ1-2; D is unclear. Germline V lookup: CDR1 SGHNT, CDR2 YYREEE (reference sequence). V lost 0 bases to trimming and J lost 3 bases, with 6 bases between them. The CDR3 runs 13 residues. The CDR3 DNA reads TGTGCCAGCAGCTTGGAACCGTACTATGGCTACACCTTC. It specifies CASSLEPYYGYTF.

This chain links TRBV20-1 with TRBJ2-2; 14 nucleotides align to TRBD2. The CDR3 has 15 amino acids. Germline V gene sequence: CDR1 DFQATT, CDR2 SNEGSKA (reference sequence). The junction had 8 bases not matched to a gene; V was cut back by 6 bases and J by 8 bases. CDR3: CSALTSGRASGELFF. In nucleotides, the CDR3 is TGCAGTGCCCTGACTAGCGGGAGGGCCTCAGGGGAGCTGTTTTTT.

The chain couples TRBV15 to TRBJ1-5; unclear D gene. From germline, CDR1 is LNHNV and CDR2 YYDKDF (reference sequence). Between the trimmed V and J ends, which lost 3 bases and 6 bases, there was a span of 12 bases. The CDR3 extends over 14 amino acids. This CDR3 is CATSSLLGAQPQHF. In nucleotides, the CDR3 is TGTGCCACCAGCAGTTTATTGGGTGCTCAGCCCCAGCATTTT.

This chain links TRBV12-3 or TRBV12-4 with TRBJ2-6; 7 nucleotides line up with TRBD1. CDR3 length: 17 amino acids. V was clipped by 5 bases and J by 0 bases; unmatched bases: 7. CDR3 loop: CASSPRDSHSGANVLTF. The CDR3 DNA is TGTGCCAGCAGTCCCAGGGACAGCCACTCTGGGGCCAACGTCCTGACTTTC.

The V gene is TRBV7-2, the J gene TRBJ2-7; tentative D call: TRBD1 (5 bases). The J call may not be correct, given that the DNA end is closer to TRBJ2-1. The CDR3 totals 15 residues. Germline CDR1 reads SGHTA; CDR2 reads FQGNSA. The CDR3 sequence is CASSFTGHSYNEQFF. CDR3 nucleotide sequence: TGTGCCAGCAGCTTCACAGGACACTCCTACAATGAGCAGTTCTTC.